The T cell receptor (beta chain) described here comes from a study of tumor and adjacent non-tumor tissue in lung cancer. About the study: There were 12 adenocarcinoma, a couple of squamous cell carcinoma and 1 small cell lung cancer cases. Samples averaged roughly 4.2 million productive TCRbeta reads each. Stage I to III disease affected over nine men and about five women aged about 31 to 76.

RNA was extracted from bulk tissue without any cell sorting. Germline assignment: CDR1 SGHAT and CDR2 FQDESV (reference sequence). The CDR3 sequence is 18 residues long. Three rounds of nested PCR, following a modified ARM-PCR protocol, produced the TCRbeta library. TCRdb ran MiXCR on the multiplex PCR reads and lists one entry per CDR3 protein. The sample includes roughly 75,000 distinct CDR3 sequences, over 75% of them seen just once. Of note for this clonotype: One end of the junction varies from germline; a read error may be responsible.

The chain joins TRBV11-1 to TRBJ2-2; D possibly corresponds to TRBD2 (5 bases). Sequencing was performed on lung tumor tissue. The receptor was derived from a woman between 50 and 59 years old with non-small cell lung cancer. CDR3 nucleotide sequence: TGTGTCAGCAGCTTCGGAACGTGGACTCAGTTGAACACCGGGGAGCTGTTTTTT. Encoded protein: CVSSFGTWTQLNTGELFF.